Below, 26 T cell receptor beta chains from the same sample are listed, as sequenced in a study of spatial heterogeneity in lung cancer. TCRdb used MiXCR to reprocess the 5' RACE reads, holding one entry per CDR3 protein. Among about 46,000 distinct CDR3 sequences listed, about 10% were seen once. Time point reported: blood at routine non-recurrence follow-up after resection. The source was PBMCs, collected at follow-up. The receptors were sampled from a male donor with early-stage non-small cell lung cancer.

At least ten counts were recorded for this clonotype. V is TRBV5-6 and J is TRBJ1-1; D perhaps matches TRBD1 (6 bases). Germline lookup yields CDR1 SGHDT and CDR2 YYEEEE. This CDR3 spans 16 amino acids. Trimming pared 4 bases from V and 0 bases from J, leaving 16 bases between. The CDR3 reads CASSRRTVSMNTEAFF. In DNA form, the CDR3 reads TGTGCCAGCAGCCGGAGGACAGTGAGCATGAACACTGAAGCTTTCTTT.

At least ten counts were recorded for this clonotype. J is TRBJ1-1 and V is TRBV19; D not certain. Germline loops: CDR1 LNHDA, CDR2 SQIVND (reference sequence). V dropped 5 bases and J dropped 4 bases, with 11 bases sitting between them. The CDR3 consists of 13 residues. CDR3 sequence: CASSPRFGTEAFF. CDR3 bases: TGTGCCAGTAGTCCCAGGTTCGGCACTGAAGCTTTCTTT.

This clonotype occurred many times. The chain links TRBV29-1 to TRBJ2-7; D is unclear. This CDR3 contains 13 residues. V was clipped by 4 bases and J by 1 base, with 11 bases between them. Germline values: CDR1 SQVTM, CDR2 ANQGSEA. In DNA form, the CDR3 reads TGCAGCGTTGCCGAGGCAAGGTCCTACGAGCAGTACTTC. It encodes CSVAEARSYEQYF.

In DNA, the CDR3 is TGTGCCAGCAGGTACACAGACAGGGGGCTAAATCAGCCCCAGCATTTT. It is translated as CASRYTDRGLNQPQHF. The chain employs TRBV12-3 or TRBV12-4 and TRBJ1-5, with 10 bases identical to TRBD1. After removal of 6 bases from V and 4 bases from J, the junction contained 9 bases not matched to a gene. CDR3 length: 16 residues.

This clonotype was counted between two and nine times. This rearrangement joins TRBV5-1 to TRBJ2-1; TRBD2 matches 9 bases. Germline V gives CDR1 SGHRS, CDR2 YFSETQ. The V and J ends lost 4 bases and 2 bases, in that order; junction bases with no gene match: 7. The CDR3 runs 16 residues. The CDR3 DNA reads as TGCGCCAGCAGCCTTCTTAGCGGGGGTCCCTACAATGAGCAGTTCTTC. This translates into CASSLLSGGPYNEQFF.

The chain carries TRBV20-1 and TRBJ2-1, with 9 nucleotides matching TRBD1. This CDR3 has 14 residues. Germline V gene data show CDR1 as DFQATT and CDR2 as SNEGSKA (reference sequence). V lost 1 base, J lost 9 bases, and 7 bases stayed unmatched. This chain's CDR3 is CSARGGQGFGEQFF. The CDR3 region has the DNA TGCAGTGCTAGAGGGGGACAGGGATTCGGTGAGCAGTTCTTC.

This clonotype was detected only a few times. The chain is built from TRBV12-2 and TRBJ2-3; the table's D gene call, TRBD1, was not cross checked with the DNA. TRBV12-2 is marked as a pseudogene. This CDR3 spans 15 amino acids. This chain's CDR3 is CASRPDGTPHDTQYF. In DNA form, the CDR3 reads TGTGCAAGTCGCCCCGACGGGACACCCCACGATACGCAGTATTTT.

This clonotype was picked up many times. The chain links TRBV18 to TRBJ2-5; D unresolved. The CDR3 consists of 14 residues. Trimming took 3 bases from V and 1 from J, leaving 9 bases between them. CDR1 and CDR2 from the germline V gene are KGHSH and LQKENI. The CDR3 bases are TGTGCCAGCTCACCCGACTGGGGCCAAGAGACCCAGTACTTC. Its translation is CASSPDWGQETQYF.

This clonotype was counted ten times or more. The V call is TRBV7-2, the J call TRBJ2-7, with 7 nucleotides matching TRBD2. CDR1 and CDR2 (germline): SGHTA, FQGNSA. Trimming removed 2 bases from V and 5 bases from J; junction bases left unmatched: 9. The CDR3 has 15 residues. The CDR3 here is CASSLRGGGVNEQYF. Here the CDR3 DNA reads TGTGCCAGCAGCTTAAGGGGCGGGGGAGTCAACGAGCAGTACTTC. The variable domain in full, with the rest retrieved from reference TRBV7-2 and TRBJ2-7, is GAGVSQSPSNKVTEKGKDVELRCDPISGHTALYWYRQSLGQGLEFLIYFQGNSAPDKSGLPSDRFSAERTGGSVSTLTIQRTQQEDSAVYLCASSLRGGGVNEQYFGPGTRLTVT.

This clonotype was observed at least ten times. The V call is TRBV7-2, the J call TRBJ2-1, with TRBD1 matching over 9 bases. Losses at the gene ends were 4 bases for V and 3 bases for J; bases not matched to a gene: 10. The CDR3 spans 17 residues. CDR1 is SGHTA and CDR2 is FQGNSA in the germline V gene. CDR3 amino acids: CASSSGSTGGFYNEQFF. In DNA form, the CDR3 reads TGTGCCAGCAGCTCAGGTTCGACAGGGGGTTTCTACAATGAGCAGTTCTTC.

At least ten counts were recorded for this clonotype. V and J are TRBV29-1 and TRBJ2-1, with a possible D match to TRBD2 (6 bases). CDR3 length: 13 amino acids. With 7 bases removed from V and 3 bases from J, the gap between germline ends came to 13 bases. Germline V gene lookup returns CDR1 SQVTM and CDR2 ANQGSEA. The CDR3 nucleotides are TGCAGCGCCCGGGACTCGGGCTACAATGAGCAGTTCTTC. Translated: CSARDSGYNEQFF.

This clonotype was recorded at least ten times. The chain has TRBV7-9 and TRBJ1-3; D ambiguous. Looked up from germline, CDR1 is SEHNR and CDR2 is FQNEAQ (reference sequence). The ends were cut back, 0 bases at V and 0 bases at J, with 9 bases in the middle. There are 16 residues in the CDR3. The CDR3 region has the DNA TGTGCCAGCAGCTTAGCCAAGGGTTCCTCTGGAAACACCATATATTTT. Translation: CASSLAKGSSGNTIYF.

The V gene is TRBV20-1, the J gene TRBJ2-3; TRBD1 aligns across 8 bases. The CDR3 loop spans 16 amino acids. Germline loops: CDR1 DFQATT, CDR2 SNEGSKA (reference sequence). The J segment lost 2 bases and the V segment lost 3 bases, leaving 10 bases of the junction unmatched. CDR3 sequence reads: CSASSLRGLLTDTQYF. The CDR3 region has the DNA TGCAGTGCTAGCTCGCTCAGGGGGCTCCTCACAGATACGCAGTATTTT.

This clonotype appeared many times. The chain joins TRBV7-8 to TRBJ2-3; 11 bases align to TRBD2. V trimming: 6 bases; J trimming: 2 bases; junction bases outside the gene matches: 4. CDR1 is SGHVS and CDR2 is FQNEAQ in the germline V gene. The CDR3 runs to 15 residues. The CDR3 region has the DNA TGTGCCAGCAGTAGGGGACTAGCGGACACAGATACGCAGTATTTT. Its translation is CASSRGLADTDTQYF.

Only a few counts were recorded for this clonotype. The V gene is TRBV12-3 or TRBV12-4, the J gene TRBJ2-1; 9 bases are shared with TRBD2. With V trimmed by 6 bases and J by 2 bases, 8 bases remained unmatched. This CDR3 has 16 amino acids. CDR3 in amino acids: CASRTTTSGTYNEQFF. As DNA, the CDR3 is TGTGCCAGCAGGACGACGACTAGCGGAACCTACAATGAGCAGTTCTTC.

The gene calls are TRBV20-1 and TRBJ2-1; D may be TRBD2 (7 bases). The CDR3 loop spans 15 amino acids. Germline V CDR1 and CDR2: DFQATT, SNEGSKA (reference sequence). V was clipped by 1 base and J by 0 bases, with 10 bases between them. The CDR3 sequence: CSARGGGYSYNEQFF. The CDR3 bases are TGCAGTGCTAGAGGCGGGGGCTACTCCTACAATGAGCAGTTCTTC.

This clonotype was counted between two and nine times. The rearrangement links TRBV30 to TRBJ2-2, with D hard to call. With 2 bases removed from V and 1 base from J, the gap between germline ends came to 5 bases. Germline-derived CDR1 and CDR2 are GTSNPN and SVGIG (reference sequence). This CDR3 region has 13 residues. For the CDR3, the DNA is TGTGCCTGGAGTCCGATGAACACCGGGGAGCTGTTTTTT. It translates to CAWSPMNTGELFF.

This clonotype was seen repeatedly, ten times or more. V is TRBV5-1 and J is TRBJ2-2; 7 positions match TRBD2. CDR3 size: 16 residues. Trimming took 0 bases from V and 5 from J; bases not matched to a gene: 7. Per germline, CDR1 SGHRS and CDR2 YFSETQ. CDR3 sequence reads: CASSLELAASTGELFF. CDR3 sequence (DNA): TGCGCCAGCAGCTTGGAGCTAGCGGCCTCTACCGGGGAGCTGTTTTTT.

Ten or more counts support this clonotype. The CDR3 region has the DNA TGCAGTGCTAGAGATGCCGGGACAGGGACCACTAATGAAAAACTGTTTTTT. Translation gives CSARDAGTGTTNEKLFF. The rearrangement links TRBV20-1 to TRBJ1-4, with 9 nucleotides matching TRBD1. The V gene's germline CDR1 is DFQATT and CDR2 SNEGSKA (reference sequence). Unmatched junction bases numbered 7, after V lost 0 bases and J lost 2 bases. The CDR3 is 17 amino acids.

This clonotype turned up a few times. DNA for the CDR3: TGTGCCAGCAGCCAGCGACAGGGGTTCACAGATACGCAGTATTTT. Residues: CASSQRQGFTDTQYF. The chain recombines TRBV7-2 with TRBJ2-3, with 8 bases that match TRBD1. The CDR3 covers 15 residues. V lost 5 bases to trimming and J lost 2 bases; unmatched junction nucleotides: 6. Germline V gives CDR1 SGHTA, CDR2 FQGNSA. Using reference TRBV7-2 and TRBJ2-3 for the parts outside the CDR3, the full variable domain is GAGVSQSPSNKVTEKGKDVELRCDPISGHTALYWYRQSLGQGLEFLIYFQGNSAPDKSGLPSDRFSAERTGGSVSTLTIQRTQQEDSAVYLCASSQRQGFTDTQYFGPGTRLTVL.

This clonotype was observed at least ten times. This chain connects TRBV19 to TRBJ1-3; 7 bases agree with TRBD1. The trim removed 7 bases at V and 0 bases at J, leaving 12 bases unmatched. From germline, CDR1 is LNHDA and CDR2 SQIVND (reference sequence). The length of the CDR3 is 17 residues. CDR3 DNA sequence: TGTGCCAGTAAGGGGGCTGACGCCAGTGTCTCTGGAAACACCATATATTTT. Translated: CASKGADASVSGNTIYF.

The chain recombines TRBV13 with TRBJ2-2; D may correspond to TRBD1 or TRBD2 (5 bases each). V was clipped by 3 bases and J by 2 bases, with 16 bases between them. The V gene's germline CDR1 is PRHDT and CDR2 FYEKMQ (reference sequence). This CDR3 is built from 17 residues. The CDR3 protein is CASSFPGWSGNTGELFF. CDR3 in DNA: TGTGCCAGCAGCTTTCCAGGGTGGAGCGGCAACACCGGGGAGCTGTTTTTT.

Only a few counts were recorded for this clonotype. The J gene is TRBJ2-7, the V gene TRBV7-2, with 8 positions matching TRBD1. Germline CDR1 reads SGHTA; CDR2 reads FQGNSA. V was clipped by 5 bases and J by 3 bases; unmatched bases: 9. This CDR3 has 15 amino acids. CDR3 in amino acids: CASSPAGTGIYEQYF. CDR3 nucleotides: TGTGCCAGCAGCCCGGCCGGGACAGGCATCTACGAGCAGTACTTC.

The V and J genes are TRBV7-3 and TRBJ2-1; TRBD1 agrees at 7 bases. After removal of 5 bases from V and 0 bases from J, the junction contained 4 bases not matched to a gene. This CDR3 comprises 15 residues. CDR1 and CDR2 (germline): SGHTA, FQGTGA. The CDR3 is CASSPGTASYNEQFF. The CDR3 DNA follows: TGTGCCAGCAGCCCTGGGACAGCCTCCTACAATGAGCAGTTCTTC.

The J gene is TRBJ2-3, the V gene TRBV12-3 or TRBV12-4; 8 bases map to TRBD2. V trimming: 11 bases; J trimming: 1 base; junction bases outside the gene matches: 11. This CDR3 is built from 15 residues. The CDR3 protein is CASHPGGAGTDTQYF. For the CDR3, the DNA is TGTGCCTCCCACCCCGGGGGGGCGGGCACAGATACGCAGTATTTT.

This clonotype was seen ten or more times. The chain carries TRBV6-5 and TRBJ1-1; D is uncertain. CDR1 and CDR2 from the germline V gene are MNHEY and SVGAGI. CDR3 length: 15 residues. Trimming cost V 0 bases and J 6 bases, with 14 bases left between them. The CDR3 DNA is TGTGCCAGCAGTTACTCCCACCTCTCCCGACCTGAAGCTTTCTTT. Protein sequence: CASSYSHLSRPEAFF.